This T cell receptor (beta chain) came from a study of T cell responses to AZD1222 COVID-19 vaccine. Study findings and constraints: The donor cohort was predominantly white British with a female majority, and clonal diversity may have been underestimated. The number of AZD1222 recipients seropositive at baseline was only five to seven. The CD4 TCRs associated with vaccination extended across spike and predominated at 160-218 and 743-854.

The CDR3 loop spans 15 amino acids. CDR1 KGHSH and CDR2 LQKENI come from the germline V gene. The germline V and J ends were trimmed by 2 bases and 0 bases, with 8 bases remaining between them. With respect to this clone: Its antigen remains unknown.

The method was immunoSEQ multiplex PCR; TCRdb's version includes in-frame clones alone and lacks a portion of them. The repertoire consists of approximately 140,000 clones, with about 90% occurring once and the leading ten covering roughly 3.8%. This TCR came from an adult who received the AZD1222 COVID-19 vaccine. V usage is TRBV18 and J usage is TRBJ1-5; no definite D call. The starting material was peripheral blood, obtained 28 days after the second AZD1222 dose. The CDR3 region is CASSPYWGSNQPQHF. The CDR3 bases are TGTGCCAGCTCACCATATTGGGGTAGCAATCAGCCCCAGCATTTT. Full variable domain (rest looked up from reference TRBV18 and TRBJ1-5): NAGVMQNPRHLVRRRGQEARLRCSPMKGHSHVYWYRQLPEEGLKFMVYLQKENIIDESGMPKERFSAEFPKEGPSILRIQQVVRGDSAAYFCASSPYWGSNQPQHFGDGTRLSIL.